The next 15 T cell receptor beta chains were all read from a single sample in a study of T-cell reconstitution after alpha-beta-depleted transplantation in children. The TCRbeta library incorporated unique molecular identifiers. TCRdb reprocessed the PCR reads with MiXCR, giving one entry per CDR3 protein. The data hold approximately 500,000 distinct CDR3 sequences, with roughly a quarter observed a single time. Here the sequenced sample was PBMCs, taken before TCRalphabeta/CD19-depleted stem cell transplant. The receptors shown here come from a boy under two years old with Wiskott-Aldrich syndrome, due to receive a stem cell transplant.

This clonotype was detected a few times. This sequence joins TRBV6-5 and TRBJ2-1, with a weak D call TRBD1 (6 bases). The CDR3 extends over 13 amino acids. Germline V gives CDR1 MNHEY, CDR2 SVGAGI. V was trimmed by 4 bases and J by 8 bases, leaving 12 bases between them. CDR3 loop: CASSSRQVYEQFF. The CDR3 DNA sequence: TGTGCCAGCAGTTCCCGACAGGTCTATGAGCAGTTCTTC.

Only a few counts were recorded for this clonotype. The CDR3 nucleotides are TGTGCCAGCAGCTTAGAGGTCCTAGCGCGGGCAGATACGCAGTATTTT. This encodes CASSLEVLARADTQYF. This sequence joins TRBV7-2 and TRBJ2-3; D possibly corresponds to TRBD2 (6 bases). Trimming removed 1 base from V and 4 bases from J, with 15 bases in between. The CDR3 is 16 residues long. Germline-derived CDR1 and CDR2 are SGHTA and FQGNSA. Drawing the rest from reference TRBV7-2 and TRBJ2-3, the complete variable domain is GAGVSQSPSNKVTEKGKDVELRCDPISGHTALYWYRQSLGQGLEFLIYFQGNSAPDKSGLPSDRFSAERTGGSVSTLTIQRTQQEDSAVYLCASSLEVLARADTQYFGPGTRLTVL.

The V gene is TRBV7-2, the J gene TRBJ1-2; D is possibly TRBD1 (5 bases). V gave up 3 bases and J gave up 6 bases, with 17 bases separating them. Germline CDR1 SGHTA, CDR2 FQGNSA. This CDR3 has 15 amino acids. The CDR3 DNA is TGTGCCAGCAGCTTGGCCGGGGCGGTTTCCCATGGCTACACCTTC. Amino acid sequence: CASSLAGAVSHGYTF. Variable domain in full (rest from reference TRBV7-2 and TRBJ1-2): GAGVSQSPSNKVTEKGKDVELRCDPISGHTALYWYRQSLGQGLEFLIYFQGNSAPDKSGLPSDRFSAERTGGSVSTLTIQRTQQEDSAVYLCASSLAGAVSHGYTFGSGTRLTVV.

The chain links TRBV5-1 to TRBJ1-1; perhaps TRBD1 as D (6 bases). Trimming left V 2 bases short and J 0 bases short, with 14 bases between. CDR1 and CDR2 (germline): SGHRS, YFSETQ. This CDR3 is 16 amino acids long. CDR3 coding DNA: TGCGCCAGCAGCTTCACCTGGACAGCCGTGAACACTGAAGCTTTCTTT. Protein sequence: CASSFTWTAVNTEAFF.

This clonotype appeared a few times. The chain is built from TRBV19 and TRBJ1-4; TRBD1 matches 9 bases. Germline V gene data show CDR1 as LNHDA and CDR2 as SQIVND (reference sequence). The CDR3 sequence is 15 residues long. The trim removed 8 bases at V and 1 base at J, leaving 5 bases unmatched. This CDR3 reads CASSNRGRTNEKLFF. CDR3 sequence (DNA): TGTGCCAGTTCAAACAGGGGGCGAACTAATGAAAAACTGTTTTTT.

This clonotype was observed a few times. This chain joins TRBV27 and TRBJ2-3, with D perhaps matching TRBD2 (8 bases). Germline values: CDR1 MNHEY, CDR2 SMNVEV (reference sequence). The ends were cut back, 5 bases at V and 3 bases at J, with 24 bases in the middle. The CDR3 runs to 18 residues. CDR3 sequence (DNA): TGTGCCAGCAGTCCCCAGGGGGGGAGCGGGAGTCGTACAGATACGCAGTATTTT. This translates into CASSPQGGSGSRTDTQYF.

This clonotype was recorded at least ten times. The chain recombines TRBV5-1 with TRBJ2-5; D is uncertain. Germline-derived CDR1 and CDR2 are SGHRS and YFSETQ. The ends were cut back, 0 bases at V and 0 bases at J, with 6 bases in the middle. This CDR3 contains 14 residues. In nucleotides, the CDR3 is TGCGCCAGCAGCTTGGTGGAGTACCAAGAGACCCAGTACTTC. This encodes CASSLVEYQETQYF.

This clonotype was seen more than once but under ten times. The chain links TRBV27 to TRBJ1-6; possible D gene TRBD1, 5 bases. CDR3 length equals 12 residues. Trimming stripped 6 bases from V and 13 bases from J, with 13 bases between. Germline-derived CDR1 and CDR2 are MNHEY and SMNVEV (reference sequence). The CDR3 region is CASREKTAPLHF. CDR3 coding DNA: TGTGCCAGCAGAGAAAAGACAGCGCCCCTCCACTTT.

The CDR3 spells CASRGTEGETQYF. CDR3 DNA sequence: TGTGCCAGCAGAGGGACAGAAGGGGAGACCCAGTACTTC. This sequence joins TRBV2 and TRBJ2-5; 7 nucleotides align to TRBD1. Trimming at V came to 6 bases and at J to 5 bases, leaving 6 bases not matched to a gene. The length of the CDR3 is 13 residues. Germline V gene lookup returns CDR1 SNHLY and CDR2 FYNNEI.

The J gene is TRBJ1-4, the V gene TRBV21-1. TRBV21-1 is assigned pseudogene status. The CDR3 extends over 16 amino acids. This chain's CDR3 is CASSKEGRLMREKLFF. Here the CDR3 DNA reads TGTGCCAGCAGCAAAGAAGGAAGACTAATGCGCGAAAAACTGTTTTTT.

The chain carries TRBV12-3 or TRBV12-4 and TRBJ2-4, with D perhaps matching TRBD1 or TRBD2 (5 bases each). Trimming removed 5 bases at V and 6 bases at J, with 20 bases between. The CDR3 runs to 16 residues. This chain's CDR3 is CASSPSSGTRRNIQYF. Written as DNA, the CDR3 is TGTGCCAGCAGTCCCTCATCCGGGACCCGAAGAAACATTCAGTACTTC.

This clonotype came up a few times. The rearrangement links TRBV3-1 to TRBJ2-7, with 8 bases lining up with TRBD1. The CDR3 consists of 15 residues. Trimming at V came to 1 base and at J to 2 bases, leaving 4 bases not matched to a gene. Germline V CDR1 and CDR2: LGHDT, YNNKEL (reference sequence). This chain's CDR3 is CASSQAGTGTYEQYF. Written as DNA, the CDR3 is TGTGCCAGCAGCCAAGCTGGGACAGGTACCTACGAGCAGTACTTC.

The sample holds many counts of this clonotype. The chain couples TRBV6-6 to TRBJ2-7; the match to TRBD1 covers 10 bases. There are 14 residues in the CDR3. Germline V gene lookup returns CDR1 MNHNY and CDR2 SVGAGI (reference sequence). Unmatched junction bases numbered 6, after V lost 7 bases and J lost 3 bases. CDR3 sequence reads: CASTKWDRGYEQYF. DNA of the CDR3: TGTGCCAGCACCAAATGGGACAGGGGCTACGAGCAGTACTTC.

The chain links TRBV7-9 to TRBJ2-5, with 14 bases aligning to TRBD2. V was clipped by 2 bases and J by 5 bases; unmatched bases: 7. This CDR3 is 17 amino acids long. Germline assignment: CDR1 SEHNR and CDR2 FQNEAQ (reference sequence). The CDR3 DNA reads as TGTGCCAGCAGCTTAACCGGGACTAGCGGGAGTCGGGAGACCCAGTACTTC. Translating it yields CASSLTGTSGSRETQYF.

V and J are TRBV20-1 and TRBJ1-6; D gene ambiguous. Trimming removed 6 bases at V and 4 bases at J, with 10 bases between. Germline CDR1 is DFQATT and CDR2 is SNEGSKA (reference sequence). The CDR3 is made up of 13 amino acids. CDR3 coding DNA: TGCAGTGCGGAGAACAGTTATAATTCACCCCTCCACTTT. This encodes CSAENSYNSPLHF.